This T cell receptor (beta chain) was identified during a study of CD8 T cells in ankylosing spondylitis. Whole-study results and caveats: A TCR beta motif of 8 or 9 highly homologous variants appeared characteristic of ankylosing spondylitis blood.

Using its own MiXCR run on the 5' RACE reads, TCRdb lists one record per CDR3 protein. The profile shows 700,000 to 850,000 distinct CDR3 sequences, approximately 12% of them singletons. This CDR3 has 14 amino acids. Trimming shortened V by 0 bases and J by 0 bases, and 5 bases separated the two germline ends. Germline CDR1 is LGHNA and CDR2 is YSLEER. A remark on this clonotype: Its antigen remains unidentified.

This rearrangement joins TRBV4-3 to TRBJ1-2; D unclear. Sequenced: blood, either unsorted or a sorted T cell fraction (not recorded which). The clonotype comes from a male donor with ankylosing spondylitis. The CDR3: CASSQEYTNYGYTF. The CDR3 DNA reads as TGCGCCAGCAGCCAAGAATACACTAACTATGGCTACACCTTC.